This record covers a single T cell receptor (beta chain). Its target is unknown. No patient escaped relapse after autologous stem cell transplantation, and brentuximab vedotin exposure varied. Patients had relapsed/refractory classical Hodgkin lymphoma with complete response, partial response or progressive disease as best response. This entry is derived from a study of PD-1 blockade in classical Hodgkin lymphoma. Measured with immunoSEQ multiplex PCR; TCRdb has only the in-frame clones, and not every one. The sample contains approximately 100,000 clones, 92% of which appear only once. Overall study findings and caveats: Patients who responded completely had about the same baseline diversity as newly diagnosed patients. While CD8+ TCR diversity did not rise significantly by C4D1, CD4+ TCR diversity did. Underlying causes for the observed repertoire differences were not defined, possibly disease activity or prior therapy.

CDR1 is SGHVS and CDR2 is FNYEAQ in the germline V gene. Trimming took off 4 bases at V and 1 base at J, with 10 bases between the two ends. CDR3 length equals 14 residues. Material: peripheral blood mononuclear cells (PBMCs), obtained at baseline. The chain couples TRBV7-6 to TRBJ2-5, with D perhaps given as TRBD1 or TRBD2 (5 bases each). This receptor was taken from a human donor with classical Hodgkin lymphoma. CDR3 in DNA: TGTGCCAGCAGCTATGGGGGTTTCCAAGAGACCCAGTACTTC. Its translation is CASSYGGFQETQYF.